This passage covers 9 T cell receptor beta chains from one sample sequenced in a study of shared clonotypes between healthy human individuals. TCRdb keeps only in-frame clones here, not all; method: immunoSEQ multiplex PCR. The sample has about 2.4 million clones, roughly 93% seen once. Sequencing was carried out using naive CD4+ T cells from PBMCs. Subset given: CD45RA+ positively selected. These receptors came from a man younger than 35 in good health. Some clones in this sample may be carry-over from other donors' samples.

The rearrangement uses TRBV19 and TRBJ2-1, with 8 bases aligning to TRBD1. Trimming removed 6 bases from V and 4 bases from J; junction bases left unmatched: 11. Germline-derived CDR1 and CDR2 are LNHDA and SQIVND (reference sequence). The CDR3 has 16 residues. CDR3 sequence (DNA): TGTGCCAGTAGGAGATCAGGGGGCTCTAGGTACAATGAGCAGTTCTTC. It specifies CASRRSGGSRYNEQFF. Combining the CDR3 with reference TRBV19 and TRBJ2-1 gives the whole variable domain DGGITQSPKYLFRKEGQNVTLSCEQNLNHDAMYWYRQDPGQGLRLIYYSQIVNDFQKGDIAEGYSVSREKKESFPLTVTSAQKNPTAFYLCASRRSGGSRYNEQFFGPGTRLTVL.

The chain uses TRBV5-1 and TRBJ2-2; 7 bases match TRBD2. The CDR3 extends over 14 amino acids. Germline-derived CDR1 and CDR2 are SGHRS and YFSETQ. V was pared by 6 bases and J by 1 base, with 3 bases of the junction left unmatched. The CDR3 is CASTSGWNTGELFF. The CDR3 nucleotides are TGCGCCAGCACTAGCGGATGGAACACCGGGGAGCTGTTTTTT.

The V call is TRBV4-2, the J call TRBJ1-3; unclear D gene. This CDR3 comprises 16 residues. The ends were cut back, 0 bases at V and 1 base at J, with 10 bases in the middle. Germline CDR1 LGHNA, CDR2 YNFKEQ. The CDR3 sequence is CASSQEIGMSGNTIYF. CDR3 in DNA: TGTGCCAGCAGCCAAGAAATTGGCATGTCTGGAAACACCATATATTTT.

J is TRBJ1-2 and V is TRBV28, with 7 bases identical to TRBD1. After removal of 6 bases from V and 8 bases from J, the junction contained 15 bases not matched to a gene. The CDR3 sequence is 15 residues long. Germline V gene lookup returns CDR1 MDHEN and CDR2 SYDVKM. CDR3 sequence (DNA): TGTGCCAGCAGCGAGGAACCGACAGGGAGCGACGGCTACACCTTC. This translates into CASSEEPTGSDGYTF.

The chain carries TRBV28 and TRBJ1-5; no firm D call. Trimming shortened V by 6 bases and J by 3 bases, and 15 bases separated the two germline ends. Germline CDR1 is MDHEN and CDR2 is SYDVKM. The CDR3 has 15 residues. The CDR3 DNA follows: TGTGCCAGCAGCCCCCGGTCGGGATTCAATCAGCCCCAGCATTTT. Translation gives CASSPRSGFNQPQHF.

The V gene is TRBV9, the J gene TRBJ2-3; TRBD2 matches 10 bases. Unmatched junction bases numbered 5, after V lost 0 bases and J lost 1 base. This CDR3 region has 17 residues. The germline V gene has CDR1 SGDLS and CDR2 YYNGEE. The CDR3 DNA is TGTGCCAGCAGCGTAGGAGCGGGAGGGTTTGGCACAGATACGCAGTATTTT. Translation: CASSVGAGGFGTDTQYF.

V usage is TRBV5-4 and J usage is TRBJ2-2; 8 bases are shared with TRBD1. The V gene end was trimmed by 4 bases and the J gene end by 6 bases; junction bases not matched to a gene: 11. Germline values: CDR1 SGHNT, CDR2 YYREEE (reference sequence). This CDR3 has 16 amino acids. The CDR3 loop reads CASSLRTGRTPGELFF. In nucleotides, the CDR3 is TGTGCCAGCAGCCTCAGGACAGGGCGAACCCCCGGGGAGCTGTTTTTT.

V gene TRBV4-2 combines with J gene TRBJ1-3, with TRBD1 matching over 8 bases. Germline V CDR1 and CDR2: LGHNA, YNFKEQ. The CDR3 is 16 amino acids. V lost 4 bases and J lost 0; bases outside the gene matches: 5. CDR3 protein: CASSPTGANSGNTIYF. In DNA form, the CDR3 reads TGTGCCAGCAGCCCGACAGGGGCGAACTCTGGAAACACCATATATTTT.

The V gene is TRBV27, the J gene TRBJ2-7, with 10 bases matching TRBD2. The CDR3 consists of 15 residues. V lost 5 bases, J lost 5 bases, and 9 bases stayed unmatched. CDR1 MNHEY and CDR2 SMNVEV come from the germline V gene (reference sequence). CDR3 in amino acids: CASSPLAGDPHEQYF. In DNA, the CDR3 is TGTGCCAGCAGTCCGCTAGCGGGAGACCCCCACGAGCAGTACTTC.